The clone carrying this TCR beta chain was seen only a few times. The antigen remains unidentified. V was trimmed by 1 base and J by 5 bases, leaving 14 bases between them. Germline assignment: CDR1 MDHEN and CDR2 SYDVKM. The CDR3 has 16 amino acids. TCRdb recomputed calls from the reads with MiXCR, one row per CDR3 protein. The table records about 830,000 distinct CDR3 sequences, approximately 32% of them present only once. These data originate in a study of T cell repertoires in cytomegalovirus infection. The wider study: Public TCR beta signatures indicated both CMV infection and matching HLA type.

Study results and limitations: Dominating the ex vivo response were HLA-C-restricted CMV-specific TCR beta clonotypes.

The origin of this receptor is a human donor in good health (CMV status not recorded). Some clones in this sample may be carry-over from other donors' samples. V is TRBV28 and J is TRBJ2-2; no reliable D call. The sample in question was cultured CD8+ T cells from PBMCs, obtained from culture after CMV antigen stimulation. The chain's CDR3 is CASSLSVSSPTGELFF. CDR3 DNA sequence: TGTGCCAGCAGTTTATCAGTAAGCTCCCCTACCGGGGAGCTGTTTTTT.